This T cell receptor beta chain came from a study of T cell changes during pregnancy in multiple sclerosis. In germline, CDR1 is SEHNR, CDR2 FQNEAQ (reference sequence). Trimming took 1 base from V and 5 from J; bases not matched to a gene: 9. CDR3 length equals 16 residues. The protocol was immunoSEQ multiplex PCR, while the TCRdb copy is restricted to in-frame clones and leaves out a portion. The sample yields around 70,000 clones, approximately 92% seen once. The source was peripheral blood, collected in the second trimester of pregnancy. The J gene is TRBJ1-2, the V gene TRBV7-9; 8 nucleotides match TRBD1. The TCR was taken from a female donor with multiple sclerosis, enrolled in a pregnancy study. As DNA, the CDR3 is TGTGCCAGCAGCTTAGTTGGTCAGGGGGCGCGGTATGGCTACACCTTC. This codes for CASSLVGQGARYGYTF.